This T cell receptor (beta chain) originates from a study of identical twins. V was pared by 3 bases and J by 0 bases, with 12 bases of the junction left unmatched. The CDR3 contains 20 residues. The germline V gene encodes CDR1 SGHNT and CDR2 YYREEE (reference sequence). TCRdb analysed the 5' RACE reads with MiXCR anew, one entry per CDR3 protein. The sample includes fewer than 900,000 distinct CDR3 sequences, 15% to 20% of them seen just once. The same sample was also used in a study of T cells expressing NK-cell markers.

This sequence was found in a woman aged 18-30 years in good health. This chain links TRBV5-4 with TRBJ2-6, with TRBD2 identical over 10 bases. Sequencing used PBMCs. The CDR3 nucleotides are TGTGCCAGCAGCTCACCCCGCACTAGCGGGACCCTCTCTGGGGCCAACGTCCTGACTTTC. Amino acids: CASSSPRTSGTLSGANVLTF.